Following are 22 T cell receptor beta chains from one sample sequenced in a study of OX40 agonist ivuxolimab in advanced cancers. Repertoires were generated with immunoSEQ multiplex PCR, while TCRdb's copy carries only in-frame clones and drops some. The sample yields tens of thousands of clones, about 89% seen once. The source was CD4+ or CD8+ T cells sorted from blood, collected in a trial of the OX40 agonist ivuxolimab. These receptors all come from an adult with an advanced solid tumor such as melanoma, head and neck, liver or kidney cancer.

This clone was seen only a few times. The chain combines TRBV7-2 with TRBJ2-7; D is perhaps TRBD2 (6 bases). The CDR3 is 14 amino acids. V was trimmed by 3 bases and J by 1 base, leaving 10 bases between them. From germline, CDR1 is SGHTA and CDR2 FQGNSA. This CDR3 reads CASSFSGGSYEQYF. CDR3 coding DNA: TGTGCCAGCAGCTTTAGCGGTGGATCCTACGAGCAGTACTTC. Complete variable domain (other parts from reference TRBV7-2 and TRBJ2-7): GAGVSQSPSNKVTEKGKDVELRCDPISGHTALYWYRQSLGQGLEFLIYFQGNSAPDKSGLPSDRFSAERTGGSVSTLTIQRTQQEDSAVYLCASSFSGGSYEQYFGPGTRLTVT.

The CDR3 loop reads CASSRGLLPYNEQFF. DNA of the CDR3: TGCGCCAGCAGTCGGGGATTATTGCCTTACAATGAGCAGTTCTTC. The J gene is TRBJ2-1, the V gene TRBV23-1; D remains unclear. TRBV23-1 is assigned to the ORF class and has an uncertain function. V lost 4 bases, J lost 4 bases, and 14 bases lay in between. There are 15 residues in the CDR3.

The chain employs TRBV18 and TRBJ2-5; D gene uncertain. CDR1 is KGHSH and CDR2 is LQKENI in the germline V gene. The CDR3 is 13 amino acids. Trimming removed 0 bases from V and 4 bases from J, with 6 bases in between. The CDR3 region has the DNA TGTGCCAGCTCACCACCGGATTCAGAGACCCAGTACTTC. Protein sequence: CASSPPDSETQYF.

This clone was counted a single time. This chain joins TRBV10-2 and TRBJ1-1; 8 bases fit TRBD1. The CDR3 extends over 13 amino acids. Germline values: CDR1 WSHSY, CDR2 SAAADI. V dropped 6 bases and J dropped 4; count of bases not matched to a gene: 4. CDR3 nucleotides: TGCGCCAGCAGCCGGACAGGGTTCACTGAAGCTTTCTTT. Translating it yields CASSRTGFTEAFF.

The chain couples TRBV7-2 to TRBJ2-5; 8 bases are a match to TRBD2. Germline V lookup: CDR1 SGHTA, CDR2 FQGNSA. V lost 5 bases and J lost 4; bases outside the gene matches: 9. The CDR3 runs 15 residues. CDR3 loop: CASSPMGTRTETQYF. CDR3 nucleotides: TGTGCCAGCAGCCCGATGGGGACTAGGACAGAGACCCAGTACTTC. The full variable domain, rest sourced from reference TRBV7-2 and TRBJ2-5, is GAGVSQSPSNKVTEKGKDVELRCDPISGHTALYWYRQSLGQGLEFLIYFQGNSAPDKSGLPSDRFSAERTGGSVSTLTIQRTQQEDSAVYLCASSPMGTRTETQYFGPGTRLLVL.

The rearrangement links TRBV5-1 to TRBJ2-3, with 8 bases identical to TRBD1. Germline CDR1 is SGHRS and CDR2 is YFSETQ. The CDR3 sequence is 15 residues long. Losses at the gene ends were 0 bases for V and 3 bases for J; bases not matched to a gene: 3. CDR3 region: CASSLDRGETDTQYF. The DNA for the CDR3 is TGCGCCAGCAGCTTGGACAGGGGGGAAACAGATACGCAGTATTTT. Variable domain in full (rest from reference TRBV5-1 and TRBJ2-3): KAGVTQTPRYLIKTRGQQVTLSCSPISGHRSVSWYQQTPGQGLQFLFEYFSETQRNKGNFPGRFSGRQFSNSRSEMNVSTLELGDSALYLCASSLDRGETDTQYFGPGTRLTVL.

The chain joins TRBV29-1 to TRBJ2-5; TRBD1 agrees at 7 bases. The tail of the sequence fits TRBJ2-7 better, so the J call may be wrong. CDR1 and CDR2 from the germline V gene are SQVTM and ANQGSEA. This CDR3 is built from 12 residues. The CDR3 loop reads CSVTGLGYEQYF. The CDR3 nucleotides read TGCAGCGTGACAGGGTTGGGATACGAGCAGTACTTC.

The V and J genes are TRBV7-2 and TRBJ2-2, with D unclear. V lost 5 bases and J lost 1, with 8 bases in between. The CDR3 length is 14 residues. CDR1 is SGHTA and CDR2 is FQGNSA in the germline V gene. The CDR3 coding sequence is TGTGCCAGCAGCCTCCCGCTGAACACCGGGGAGCTGTTTTTT. It yields the protein CASSLPLNTGELFF.

The chain couples TRBV5-4 to TRBJ2-7, with 8 bases aligning to TRBD1. Trimming at V came to 4 bases and at J to 4 bases, leaving 4 bases not matched to a gene. This CDR3 is built from 13 residues. CDR1 and CDR2 (germline): SGHNT, YYREEE (reference sequence). The CDR3 here is CASSRDRTYEQYF. The CDR3 DNA sequence: TGTGCCAGCAGCCGGGACAGGACATACGAGCAGTACTTC.

This chain joins TRBV11-3 and TRBJ2-1, with TRBD2 matching over 11 bases. Trimming cost V 5 bases and J 8 bases; bases outside gene matches: 2. CDR1 SGHNT and CDR2 YENEEA come from the germline V gene. The CDR3 extends over 13 amino acids. In DNA, the CDR3 is TGTGCCAGCAGCGCGGGACTAGCGGATGAGCAGTTCTTC. Translated: CASSAGLADEQFF.

V usage is TRBV7-6 and J usage is TRBJ2-3, with a possible D match to TRBD1 (5 bases). The CDR3 runs to 13 residues. V lost 5 bases and J 2 bases, leaving 8 bases between the germline ends. Germline CDR1 SGHVS, CDR2 FNYEAQ. CDR3 loop: CASSGAVTDTQYF. As DNA, the CDR3 is TGTGCCAGCAGCGGGGCTGTCACAGATACGCAGTATTTT. The full variable domain, its missing parts supplied by reference TRBV7-6 and TRBJ2-3, is GAGVSQSPRYKVTKRGQDVALRCDPISGHVSLYWYRQALGQGPEFLTYFNYEAQQDKSGLPNDRFSAERPEGSISTLTIQRTEQRDSAMYRCASSGAVTDTQYFGPGTRLTVL.

The V call is TRBV21-1, the J call TRBJ2-3; the table assigns TRBD1, which was not confirmed against the DNA. TRBV21-1 is a documented pseudogene. The CDR3 is made up of 16 amino acids. The CDR3 region is CASSLPDRGPREAQYF. The DNA for the CDR3 is TGTGCCAGCAGCTTGCCGGACAGGGGGCCCCGAGAGGCGCAGTATTTT.

The V and J genes are TRBV5-4 and TRBJ2-7, with D possibly being TRBD1 (6 bases). Germline V gene data show CDR1 as SGHNT and CDR2 as YYREEE (reference sequence). Trimming stripped 0 bases from V and 4 bases from J, with 14 bases between. This CDR3 comprises 15 residues. CDR3 bases: TGTGCCAGCAGCTTGGGCCACGGACAGCAATACGAGCAGTACTTC. It specifies CASSLGHGQQYEQYF.

The rearrangement links TRBV18 to TRBJ1-2; TRBD1 is a possible D gene (5 bases). With 2 bases removed from V and 6 bases from J, the gap between germline ends came to 16 bases. Germline-derived CDR1 and CDR2 are KGHSH and LQKENI. This CDR3 is built from 15 residues. The CDR3 DNA reads TGTGCCAGCTCACCAACGGCAGGGAGGGAAGATGGCTACACCTTC. The encoded protein is CASSPTAGREDGYTF.

The V call is TRBV6-5, the J call TRBJ2-7, with D unclear. CDR3 length: 12 amino acids. Germline assignment: CDR1 MNHEY and CDR2 SVGAGI. The ends were cut back, 6 bases at V and 6 bases at J, with 12 bases in the middle. Here the CDR3 reads CASRSFVAEQYF. The CDR3 DNA reads as TGTGCCAGCAGATCCTTCGTTGCCGAGCAGTACTTC.

The V and J genes are TRBV7-9 and TRBJ2-5; TRBD1 matches 10 bases. The CDR3 covers 18 residues. Germline CDR1 SEHNR, CDR2 FQNEAQ (reference sequence). V trimming: 2 bases; J trimming: 1 base; junction bases outside the gene matches: 10. The CDR3 loop reads CASSLWDRGLPFQETQYF. CDR3 in DNA: TGTGCCAGCAGCTTATGGGACAGGGGCCTGCCCTTCCAAGAGACCCAGTACTTC. Variable domain in full (rest from reference TRBV7-9 and TRBJ2-5): DTGVSQNPRHKITKRGQNVTFRCDPISEHNRLYWYRQTLGQGPEFLTYFQNEAQLEKSRLLSDRFSAERPKGSFSTLEIQRTEQGDSAMYLCASSLWDRGLPFQETQYFGPGTRLLVL.

This chain joins TRBV10-1 and TRBJ2-7; 10 nucleotides line up with TRBD2. J was trimmed by 12 bases and V by 0 bases; bases with no gene match: 8. This CDR3 has 14 amino acids. CDR1 and CDR2 (germline): WNHNN, SYGVQD (reference sequence). The chain's CDR3 is CASSESAAGGTRYF. CDR3 nucleotide sequence: TGCGCCAGCAGTGAGTCGGCAGCGGGAGGGACGCGGTACTTC.

J is TRBJ2-2 and V is TRBV6-5; D is perhaps TRBD1 or TRBD2 (5 bases each). CDR1 and CDR2 (germline): MNHEY, SVGAGI. This CDR3 comprises 15 residues. V was shortened by 6 bases and J by 5 bases, with 16 bases between the two germline ends. The CDR3 protein is CASRTADGGTGELFF. CDR3 DNA sequence: TGTGCCAGCAGGACGGCCGATGGGGGAACCGGGGAGCTGTTTTTT.

The chain is built from TRBV14 and TRBJ2-1; 9 nucleotides align to TRBD2. The germline V gene has CDR1 SGHDN and CDR2 FVKESK. Trimming cost V 0 bases and J 5 bases; bases outside gene matches: 8. The CDR3 consists of 17 residues. CDR3 residues: CASSQDPRLAENNEQFF. In DNA, the CDR3 is TGTGCCAGCAGCCAAGATCCTCGACTAGCGGAAAACAATGAGCAGTTCTTC.

The sample holds one count of this clone. The chain combines TRBV28 with TRBJ2-7; possible D gene TRBD2, 6 bases. Deletions cut 8 bases from V and 9 bases from J, with 20 bases between. Germline-derived CDR1 and CDR2 are MDHEN and SYDVKM. The CDR3 contains 13 residues. The CDR3 DNA reads as TGTGCCAGCGGGACTGTTATCCTACGAGGGCAGTACTTC. Its translation is CASGTVILRGQYF.

The chain joins TRBV5-5 to TRBJ1-5; D gene uncertain. Trimming stripped 1 base from V and 7 bases from J, with 9 bases between. Germline V gives CDR1 SGHKS, CDR2 YYEKEE (reference sequence). The CDR3 extends over 13 amino acids. CDR3 sequence: CASSLSVRQPQHF. CDR3 sequence (DNA): TGTGCCAGCAGCTTGTCGGTTCGGCAGCCCCAGCATTTT.

The genes are TRBV19 and TRBJ2-3, with TRBD2 matching over 9 bases. The CDR3 spans 16 residues. The germline V gene has CDR1 LNHDA and CDR2 SQIVND (reference sequence). V lost 5 bases to trimming and J lost 3 bases; unmatched junction nucleotides: 9. The CDR3 sequence: CASSPRGSGRTDTQYF. DNA for the CDR3: TGTGCCAGTAGTCCCCGAGGTAGCGGGAGAACAGATACGCAGTATTTT.